This T cell receptor (beta chain) was profiled in a study of T-cell memory formation after mild COVID-19. Concerning this clonotype: Antigen: not known.

CDR3 length: 13 residues. Germline V CDR1 and CDR2: MNHEY, SVGEGT. Trimming left V 10 bases short and J 6 bases short, with 17 bases between. Constant-segment primers and 5'RACE yielded cDNA libraries for TCR alpha and TCR beta, each carrying sample barcodes and UMIs. TCRdb re-analysed the 5' RACE reads in MiXCR, keeping a single row per CDR3 protein. The sample shows 550,000 to 600,000 distinct CDR3 sequences, about 20% of them seen only once. General study findings and limits: Later expanders leaned toward CD4+, whereas clones contracting from day 15 to 85 were balanced CD4/CD8. Confirmation of SARS-CoV-2 specificity was lacking for second-wave clones peaking day 37.

This clonotype was sampled from an adult woman who had mild COVID-19 (a few samples of this study predate the infection). Cell type and time point are not known. This chain uses TRBV6-2 or TRBV6-3 with TRBJ2-3, with a tentative D call TRBD2 (6 bases). The specimen was PBMCs or a T cell subset sorted from them (not recorded which). CDR3 nucleotides: TGTGCCATAAGGGACTGGCTTATGGATACGCAGTATTTT. Its protein is CAIRDWLMDTQYF.